This T cell receptor beta chain was recovered during a study of metastatic and nonmetastatic thyroid tumors. Study in general: The authors compared repertoires across blood and tumor or nodule tissue from malignant and benign thyroid patients.

With MiXCR, TCRdb reprocessed the PCR reads. This sample has 30,000 to 50,000 clones, with 13% found just once. All patients were treatment-naive before thyroid surgery. This clone came up a few times. This may come from a read error, since a much larger clone is one base off. This receptor was obtained from a female donor with papillary thyroid cancer or a benign thyroid nodule (not recorded which). Some clones in this sample may be carry-over from other donors' samples. Sequenced material: blood.

CDR3 sequence: CSARPGLAGRLSVANVLTF. DNA of the CDR3: TGCAGTGCTAGGCCGGGACTAGCGGGCCGTCTCTCTGTGGCCAACGTCCTGACTTTC. This chain links TRBV20-1 with TRBJ2-6; 12 nucleotides align to TRBD2. The CDR3 runs to 19 residues. CDR1 DFQATT and CDR2 SNEGSKA come from the germline V gene (reference sequence).